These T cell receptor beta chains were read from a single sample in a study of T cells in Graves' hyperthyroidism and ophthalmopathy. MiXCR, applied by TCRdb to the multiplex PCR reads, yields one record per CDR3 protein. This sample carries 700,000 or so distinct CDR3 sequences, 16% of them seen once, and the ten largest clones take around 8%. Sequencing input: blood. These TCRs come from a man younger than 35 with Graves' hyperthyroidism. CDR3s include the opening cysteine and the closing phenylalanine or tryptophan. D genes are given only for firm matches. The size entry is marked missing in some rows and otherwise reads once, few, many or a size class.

CASSITGAQTEAFF,TGTGCCAGTAGTATTACGGGGGCTCAGACTGAAGCTTTCTTT,TRBJ1-1,NA,TRBV19,NA
CASSFQRVYTEAFF,TGTGCCAGCAGCTTTCAGAGGGTATACACTGAAGCTTTCTTT,TRBJ1-1,few,TRBV11-2,NA
CASSYASGSYETQYF,TGTGCCAGCAGTTACGCTAGCGGGAGCTACGAGACCCAGTACTTC,TRBJ2-5,many,TRBV27,TRBD2
CASSELDRRSGNTIYF,TGTGCCAGCAGTGAACTGGACAGGCGGTCTGGAAACACCATATATTTT,TRBJ1-3,NA,TRBV6-1,TRBD1
CASSQWDRGQNEQYF,TGTGCCAGCAGCCAATGGGACAGGGGGCAGAACGAGCAGTACTTC,TRBJ2-7,many,TRBV7-8,TRBD1
CASSPRGGWNSPLHF,TGTGCCAGCAGCCCCAGGGGGGGGTGGAATTCACCCCTCCACTTT,TRBJ1-6,few,TRBV2,TRBD1
CASSQESTGTGSPLHF,TGTGCCAGCAGCCAAGAGTCCACAGGGACCGGATCACCCCTCCACTTT,TRBJ1-6,many,TRBV3-1,NA
CASSPPHDRVGKNIQYF,TGTGCCAGCAGCCCGCCCCACGACAGGGTTGGCAAAAACATTCAGTACTTC,TRBJ2-4,NA,TRBV7-8,TRBD1
CAISPNKLAGEQYF,TGTGCCATCTCCCCGAACAAGCTAGCTGGCGAGCAGTACTTC,TRBJ2-7,NA,TRBV27,NA
CASSTFGIAPYEQYF,TGTGCCAGCAGTACCTTTGGGATAGCACCCTACGAGCAGTACTTC,TRBJ2-7,NA,TRBV28,NA
CASSLWASGDTDTQYF,TGTGCCAGCAGTTTATGGGCTAGCGGAGACACAGATACGCAGTATTTT,TRBJ2-3,many,TRBV28,TRBD2
CAISDTEAFF,TGTGCCATCTCGGACACTGAAGCTTTCTTT,TRBJ1-1,few,TRBV2,NA
CASSLEGQGVEQFF,TGTGCCAGCAGTTTAGAAGGACAGGGGGTGGAGCAGTTCTTC,TRBJ2-1,NA,TRBV6-5,TRBD1
CASSDGQANQPQHF,TGCGCCAGCAGTGATGGACAGGCCAATCAGCCCCAGCATTTT,TRBJ1-5,many,TRBV5-1,TRBD1
CASSPLRGTRTDTQYF,TGTGCCAGCAGCCCCCTTCGTGGGACCCGCACAGATACGCAGTATTTT,TRBJ2-3,NA,TRBV9,NA
CASSWGSVSYNSPLHF,TGTGCCAGCAGTTGGGGGTCTGTCTCCTATAATTCACCCCTCCACTTT,TRBJ1-6,few,TRBV27,NA
CASREPEDTQYF,TGTGCCAGCCGCGAACCGGAAGATACGCAGTATTTT,TRBJ2-3,once,TRBV9,NA
CATSRGQGATDTQYF,TGTGCCACCAGTAGGGGACAGGGGGCCACAGATACGCAGTATTTT,TRBJ2-3,NA,TRBV24-1,TRBD1
CAWSVWREGTDTQYF,TGTGCCTGGAGTGTTTGGCGGGAGGGCACAGATACGCAGTATTTT,TRBJ2-3,few,TRBV30,TRBD2
CASSPPAGRGGEQYF,TGTGCCAGCTCACCACCGGCAGGGAGGGGAGGCGAGCAGTACTTC,TRBJ2-7,many,TRBV18,TRBD2
CASSVGGLAGEDTQYF,TGCGCCAGCAGTGTAGGGGGACTAGCGGGAGAAGATACGCAGTATTTT,TRBJ2-3,many,TRBV10-1,TRBD2
CASSLGGTVGQPQHF,TGTGCCAGCAGTTTGGGAGGGACGGTCGGACAGCCCCAGCATTTT,TRBJ1-5,NA,TRBV27,NA
CASSIGTSGTDTQYF,TGTGCCAGCAGCATCGGGACTAGCGGCACAGATACGCAGTATTTT,TRBJ2-3,many,TRBV7-2,TRBD2
CATSDFFNTGELFF,TGTGCCACCAGTGATTTTTTCAACACCGGGGAGCTGTTTTTT,TRBJ2-2,NA,TRBV24-1,NA
CASSQDPYLNVDEQYF,TGCGCCAGCAGCCAAGATCCGTATCTCAACGTGGACGAGCAGTACTTC,TRBJ2-7,NA,TRBV4-3,NA
CASSLVRIADTQYF,TGTGCCAGCAGTTTAGTAAGGATAGCAGATACGCAGTATTTT,TRBJ2-3,many,TRBV12-3/TRBV12-4,NA
CASSFSSRLAAYQETQYF,TGTGCCAGCAGTTTCAGCTCTAGACTAGCGGCTTACCAAGAGACCCAGTACTTC,TRBJ2-5,many,TRBV28,TRBD2
CASSLEVAVVMDTQYF,TGCGCCAGCAGCTTGGAGGTTGCTGTGGTTATGGATACGCAGTATTTT,TRBJ2-3,few,TRBV5-1,NA
CSAMGLAGDPETQYF,TGCAGTGCGATGGGACTAGCGGGAGATCCAGAGACCCAGTACTTC,TRBJ2-5,NA,TRBV20-1,TRBD2
CASTRQVLSEAFF,TGTGCCAGTACCCGGCAGGTGCTTTCAGAAGCTTTCTTT,TRBJ1-1,NA,TRBV19,NA
CAWGTSGVSYEQYF,TGTGCCTGGGGCACTAGCGGGGTCTCCTACGAGCAGTACTTC,TRBJ2-7,NA,TRBV30,TRBD2
CASSLGAFQETQYF,TGTGCCAGCAGCTTGGGGGCTTTCCAAGAGACCCAGTACTTC,TRBJ2-5,few,TRBV5-4,NA
CASSLGFGTYEQYF,TGTGCCAGCAGCTTAGGGTTTGGGACCTACGAGCAGTACTTC,TRBJ2-7,many,TRBV7-2,NA
CASSQARTSGSTDTQYF,TGCGCCAGCAGCCAAGCTCGGACTAGCGGGAGCACAGATACGCAGTATTTT,TRBJ2-3,NA,TRBV4-1,TRBD2
CSGGDTVGHTIYF,TGCAGCGGGGGGGACACGGTGGGCCACACCATATATTTT,TRBJ1-3,NA,TRBV29-1,NA
CASSPVREMGTEAFF,TGCGCCAGCAGCCCGGTTAGGGAGATGGGCACTGAAGCTTTCTTT,TRBJ1-1,NA,TRBV5-1,NA
CASSSLRGDTGELFF,TGTGCCAGCAGCTCCCTCCGAGGGGACACCGGGGAGCTGTTTTTT,TRBJ2-2,many,TRBV11-1,NA
CASSVEAGASQPQHF,TGTGCCAGCAGCGTAGAAGCAGGGGCTAGCCAGCCCCAGCATTTT,TRBJ1-5,few,TRBV9,NA
CSAGDRLAGGLNTQYF,TGCAGTGCTGGAGATCGACTAGCGGGGGGGTTGAATACGCAGTATTTT,TRBJ2-3,once,TRBV20-1,TRBD2
CSAPPDTSTDTQYF,TGCAGTGCCCCACCCGACACTAGCACAGATACGCAGTATTTT,TRBJ2-3,many,TRBV20-1,NA
CASSAGGGSQPQHF,TGTGCCAGCAGCGCGGGGGGGGGATCTCAGCCCCAGCATTTT,TRBJ1-5,many,TRBV28,NA
CASQDGMNTGELFF,TGTGCCAGCCAAGACGGGATGAACACCGGGGAGCTGTTTTTT,TRBJ2-2,few,TRBV19,NA
CASSPRGRGPGELFF,TGTGCCAGCAGTCCCCGGGGCAGGGGCCCCGGGGAGCTGTTTTTT,TRBJ2-2,few,TRBV12-3/TRBV12-4,NA
CASSHLTSSPDTQYF,TGTGCCAGCAGCCACCTGACTAGTTCTCCAGATACGCAGTATTTT,TRBJ2-3,many,TRBV3-1,NA
CASSVYRRGRTNEKLFF,TGTGCCAGCAGTGTCTACAGGAGGGGGAGAACTAATGAAAAACTGTTTTTT,TRBJ1-4,NA,TRBV28,NA
CASSQDFNAGREKLFF,TGCGCCAGCAGCCAAGATTTTAATGCAGGGAGAGAAAAACTGTTTTTT,TRBJ1-4,few,TRBV4-3,NA
CASSYGSGLRQETQYF,TGTGCCAGCAGTTACGGAAGCGGGCTGAGACAAGAGACCCAGTACTTC,TRBJ2-5,few,TRBV6-1,NA
CASSEEGQGFYEQFF,TGTGCCAGCAGTGAAGAGGGACAGGGGTTTTATGAGCAGTTCTTC,TRBJ2-1,many,TRBV2,TRBD1